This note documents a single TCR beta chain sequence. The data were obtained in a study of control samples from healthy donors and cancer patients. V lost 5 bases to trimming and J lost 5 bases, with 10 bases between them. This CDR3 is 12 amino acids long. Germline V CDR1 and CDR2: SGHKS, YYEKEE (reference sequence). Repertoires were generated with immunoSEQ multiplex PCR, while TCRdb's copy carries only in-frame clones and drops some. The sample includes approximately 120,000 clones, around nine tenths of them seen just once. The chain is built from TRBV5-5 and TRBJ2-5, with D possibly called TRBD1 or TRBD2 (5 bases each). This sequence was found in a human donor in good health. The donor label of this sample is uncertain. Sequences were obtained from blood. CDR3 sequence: CASSSGRETQYF. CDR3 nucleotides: TGTGCCAGCAGTTCGGGACGGGAGACCCAGTACTTC.